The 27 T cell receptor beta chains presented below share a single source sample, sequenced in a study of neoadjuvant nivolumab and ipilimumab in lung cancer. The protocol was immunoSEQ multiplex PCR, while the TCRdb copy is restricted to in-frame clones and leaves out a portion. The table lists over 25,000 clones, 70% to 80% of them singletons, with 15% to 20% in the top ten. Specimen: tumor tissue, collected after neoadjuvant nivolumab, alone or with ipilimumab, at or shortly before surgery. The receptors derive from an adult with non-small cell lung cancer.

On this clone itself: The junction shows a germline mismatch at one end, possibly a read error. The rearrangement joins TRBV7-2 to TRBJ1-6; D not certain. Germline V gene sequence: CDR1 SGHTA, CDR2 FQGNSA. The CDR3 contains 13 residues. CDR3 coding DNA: TGTGCCAGCCGCTTGCGGGTTAATTCACCCCTCCACTTT. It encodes CASRLRVNSPLHF.

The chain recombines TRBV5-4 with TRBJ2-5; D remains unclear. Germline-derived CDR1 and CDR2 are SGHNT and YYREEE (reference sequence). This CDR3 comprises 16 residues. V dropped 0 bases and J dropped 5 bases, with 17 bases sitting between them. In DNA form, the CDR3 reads TGTGCCAGCAGCTTGGCTAGAAGCGACTCTCAGGAGACCCAGTACTTC. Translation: CASSLARSDSQETQYF.

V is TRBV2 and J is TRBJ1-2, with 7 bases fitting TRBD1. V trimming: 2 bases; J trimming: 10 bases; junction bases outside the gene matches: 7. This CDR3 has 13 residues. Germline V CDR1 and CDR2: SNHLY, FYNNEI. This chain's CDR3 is CASSEQGGSAYTF. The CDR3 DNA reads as TGTGCCAGCAGTGAACAGGGGGGCTCAGCCTACACCTTC.

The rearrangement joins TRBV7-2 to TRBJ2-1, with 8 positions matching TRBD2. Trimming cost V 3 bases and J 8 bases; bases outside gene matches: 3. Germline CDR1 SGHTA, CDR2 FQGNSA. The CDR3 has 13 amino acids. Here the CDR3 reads CASSFGTRHEQFF. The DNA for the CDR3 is TGTGCCAGCAGCTTCGGGACTAGACATGAGCAGTTCTTC.

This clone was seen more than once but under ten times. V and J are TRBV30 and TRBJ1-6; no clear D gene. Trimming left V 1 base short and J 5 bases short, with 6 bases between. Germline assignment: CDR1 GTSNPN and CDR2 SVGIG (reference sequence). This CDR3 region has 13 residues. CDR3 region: CAWSATNNSPLHF. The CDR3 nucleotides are TGTGCCTGGAGTGCAACTAATAATTCACCCCTCCACTTT.

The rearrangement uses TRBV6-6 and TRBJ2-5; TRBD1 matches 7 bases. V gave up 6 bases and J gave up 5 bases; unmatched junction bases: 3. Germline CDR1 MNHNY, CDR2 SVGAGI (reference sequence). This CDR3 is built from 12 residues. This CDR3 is CASRMTGETQYF. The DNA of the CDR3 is TGTGCCAGCAGAATGACAGGGGAGACCCAGTACTTC.

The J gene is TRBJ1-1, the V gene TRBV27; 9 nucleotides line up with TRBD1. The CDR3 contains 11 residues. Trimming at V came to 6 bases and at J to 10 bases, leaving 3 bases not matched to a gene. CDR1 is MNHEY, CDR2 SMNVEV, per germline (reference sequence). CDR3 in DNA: TGTGCCAGCAGACGACAGGGGGTAGCTTTCTTT. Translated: CASRRQGVAFF.

Here the CDR3 reads CASSPGRSSYEQYF. CDR3 bases: TGTGCCAGCTCACCCGGAAGGAGCTCCTACGAGCAGTACTTC. V usage is TRBV18 and J usage is TRBJ2-7; D gene unclear. The CDR3 spans 14 residues. Germline assignment: CDR1 KGHSH and CDR2 LQKENI. V was shortened by 3 bases and J by 0 bases, with 9 bases between the two germline ends.

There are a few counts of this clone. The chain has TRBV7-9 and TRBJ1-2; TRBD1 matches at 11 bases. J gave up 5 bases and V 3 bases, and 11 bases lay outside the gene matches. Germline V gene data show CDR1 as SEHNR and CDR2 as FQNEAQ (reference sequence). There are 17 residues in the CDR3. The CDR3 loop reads CASSLTGQGGIRYGYTF. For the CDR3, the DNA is TGTGCCAGCAGCTTGACGGGACAGGGGGGCATACGGTATGGCTACACCTTC.

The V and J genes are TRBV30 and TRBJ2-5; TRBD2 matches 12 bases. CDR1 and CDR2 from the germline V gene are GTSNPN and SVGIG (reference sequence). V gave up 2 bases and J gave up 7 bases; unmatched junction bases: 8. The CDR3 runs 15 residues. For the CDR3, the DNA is TGTGCCTGGAGTCTAGCGGGGGGGAAGAGGGGGACCCAGTACTTC. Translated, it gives CAWSLAGGKRGTQYF.

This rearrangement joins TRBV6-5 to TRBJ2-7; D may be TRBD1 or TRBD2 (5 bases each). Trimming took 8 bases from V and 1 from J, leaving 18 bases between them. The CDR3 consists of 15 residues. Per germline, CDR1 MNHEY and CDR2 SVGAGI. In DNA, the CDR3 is TGTGCCAGCGTCGAGGGGTCGGCAGGATCCTACGAGCAGTACTTC. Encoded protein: CASVEGSAGSYEQYF.

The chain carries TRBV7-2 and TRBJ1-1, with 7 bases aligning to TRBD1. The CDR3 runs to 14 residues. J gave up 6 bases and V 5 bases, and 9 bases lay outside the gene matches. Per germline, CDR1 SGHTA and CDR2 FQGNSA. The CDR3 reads CASSLTQGSPEAFF. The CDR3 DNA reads TGTGCCAGCAGCCTCACACAGGGGTCGCCTGAAGCTTTCTTT.

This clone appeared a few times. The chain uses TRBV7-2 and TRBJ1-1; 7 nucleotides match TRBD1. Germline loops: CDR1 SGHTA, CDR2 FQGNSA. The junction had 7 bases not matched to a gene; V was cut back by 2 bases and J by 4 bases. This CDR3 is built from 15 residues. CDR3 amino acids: CASSLSASGGTEAFF. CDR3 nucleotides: TGTGCCAGCAGCTTATCTGCCTCAGGGGGCACTGAAGCTTTCTTT.

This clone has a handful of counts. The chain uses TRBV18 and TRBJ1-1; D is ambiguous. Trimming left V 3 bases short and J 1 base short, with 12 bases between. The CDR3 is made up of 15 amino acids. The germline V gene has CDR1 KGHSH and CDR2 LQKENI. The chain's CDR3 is CASSPQKTSNTEAFF. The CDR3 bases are TGTGCCAGCTCACCTCAAAAGACCTCGAACACTGAAGCTTTCTTT.

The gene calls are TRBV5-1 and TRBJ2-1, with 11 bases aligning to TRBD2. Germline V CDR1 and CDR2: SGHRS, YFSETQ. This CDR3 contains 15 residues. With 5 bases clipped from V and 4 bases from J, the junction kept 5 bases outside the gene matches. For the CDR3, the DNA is TGCGCCAGCAGACCTAGCGGGGGGCAGTACAATGAGCAGTTCTTC. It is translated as CASRPSGGQYNEQFF.

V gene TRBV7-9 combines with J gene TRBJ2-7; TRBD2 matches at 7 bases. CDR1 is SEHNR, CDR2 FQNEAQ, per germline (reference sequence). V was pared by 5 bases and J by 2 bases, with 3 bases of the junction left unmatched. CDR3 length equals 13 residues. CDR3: CASSRREAYEQYF. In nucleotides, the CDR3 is TGTGCCAGCAGCCGACGGGAGGCCTACGAGCAGTACTTC.

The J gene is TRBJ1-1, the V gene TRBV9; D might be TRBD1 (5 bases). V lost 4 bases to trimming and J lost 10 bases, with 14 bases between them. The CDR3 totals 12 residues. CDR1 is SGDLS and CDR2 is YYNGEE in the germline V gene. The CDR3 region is CASSSEPGGAFF. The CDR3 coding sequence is TGTGCCAGCAGCAGCGAACCCGGGGGAGCTTTCTTT.

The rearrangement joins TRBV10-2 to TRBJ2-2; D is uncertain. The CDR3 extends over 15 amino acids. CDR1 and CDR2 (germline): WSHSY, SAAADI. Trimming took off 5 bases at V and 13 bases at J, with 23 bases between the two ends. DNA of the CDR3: TGCGCCAGCAGTCCCGGTCCCAATCTACCCCCTGGGCTGTTTTTT. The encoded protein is CASSPGPNLPPGLFF.

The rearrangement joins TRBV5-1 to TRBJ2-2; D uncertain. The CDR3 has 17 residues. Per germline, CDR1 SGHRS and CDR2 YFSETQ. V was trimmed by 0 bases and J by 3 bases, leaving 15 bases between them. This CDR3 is CASSLAVNGAHTGELFF. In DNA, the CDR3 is TGCGCCAGCAGCTTGGCAGTTAATGGCGCACACACCGGGGAGCTGTTTTTT.

CDR3 DNA: TGTGCCAGCAGCTTAAGGACAGGGAAGCAGGAGACCCAGTACTTC. This encodes CASSLRTGKQETQYF. The chain links TRBV11-2 to TRBJ2-5; TRBD1 matches at 8 bases. Trimming at V came to 2 bases and at J to 5 bases, leaving 7 bases not matched to a gene. There are 15 residues in the CDR3. Germline V CDR1 and CDR2: SGHAT, FQNNGV.

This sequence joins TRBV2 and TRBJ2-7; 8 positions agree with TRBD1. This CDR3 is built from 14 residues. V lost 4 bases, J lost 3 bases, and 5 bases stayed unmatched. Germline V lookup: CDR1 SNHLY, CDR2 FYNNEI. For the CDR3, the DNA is TGTGCCAGCAGTGCTCGGACAGGGAGCTACGAGCAGTACTTC. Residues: CASSARTGSYEQYF.

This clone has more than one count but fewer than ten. This chain's CDR3 is CAIRRDRPTYEQYF. Written as DNA, the CDR3 is TGTGCCATCAGGCGGGACAGGCCAACCTACGAGCAGTACTTC. The chain joins TRBV10-3 to TRBJ2-7; 8 bases fit TRBD1. Germline lookup yields CDR1 ENHRY and CDR2 SYGVKD. V dropped 6 bases and J dropped 2; count of bases not matched to a gene: 6. CDR3 size: 14 residues.

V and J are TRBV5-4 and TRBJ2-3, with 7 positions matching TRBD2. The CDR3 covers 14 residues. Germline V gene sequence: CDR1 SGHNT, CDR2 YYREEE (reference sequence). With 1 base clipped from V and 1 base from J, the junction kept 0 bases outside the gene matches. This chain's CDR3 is CASSLRGGTDTQYF. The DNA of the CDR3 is TGTGCCAGCAGCTTGCGGGGGGGCACAGATACGCAGTATTTT.

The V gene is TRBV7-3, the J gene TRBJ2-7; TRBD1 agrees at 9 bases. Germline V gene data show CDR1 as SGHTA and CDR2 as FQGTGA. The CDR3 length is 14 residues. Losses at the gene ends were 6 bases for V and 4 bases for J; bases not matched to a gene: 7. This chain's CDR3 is CASSRQGGDYEQYF. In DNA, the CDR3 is TGTGCCAGCAGTCGACAGGGGGGTGATTACGAGCAGTACTTC.

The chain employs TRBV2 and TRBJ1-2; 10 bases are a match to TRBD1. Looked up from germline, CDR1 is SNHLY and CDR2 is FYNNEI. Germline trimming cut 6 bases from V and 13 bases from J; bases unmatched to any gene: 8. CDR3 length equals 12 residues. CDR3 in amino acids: CASSSRDRGGTF. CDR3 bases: TGTGCCAGCAGCTCGAGGGACAGGGGAGGCACCTTC. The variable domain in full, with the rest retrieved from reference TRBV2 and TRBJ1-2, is EPEVTQTPSHQVTQMGQEVILRCVPISNHLYFYWYRQILGQKVEFLVSFYNNEISEKSEIFDDQFSVERPDGSNFTLKIRSTKLEDSAMYFCASSSRDRGGTFGSGTRLTVV.

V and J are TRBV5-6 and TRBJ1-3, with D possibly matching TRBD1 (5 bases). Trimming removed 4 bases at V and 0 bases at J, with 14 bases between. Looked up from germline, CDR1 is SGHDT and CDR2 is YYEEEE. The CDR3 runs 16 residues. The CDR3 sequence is CASSRGTQVSGNTIYF. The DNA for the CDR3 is TGTGCCAGCAGCCGAGGGACGCAGGTCTCTGGAAACACCATATATTTT. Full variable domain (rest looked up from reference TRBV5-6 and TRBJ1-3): DAGVTQSPTHLIKTRGQQVTLRCSPKSGHDTVSWYQQALGQGPQFIFQYYEEEERQRGNFPDRFSGHQFPNYSSELNVNALLLGDSALYLCASSRGTQVSGNTIYFGEGSWLTVV.

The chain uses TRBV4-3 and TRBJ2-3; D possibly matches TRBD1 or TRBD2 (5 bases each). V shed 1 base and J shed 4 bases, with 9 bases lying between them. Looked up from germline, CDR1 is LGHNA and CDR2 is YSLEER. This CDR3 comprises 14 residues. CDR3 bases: TGCGCCAGCAGCCAAGTTTGGGGACCAGATACGCAGTATTTT. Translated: CASSQVWGPDTQYF.